This is a list of T cell receptor beta chains from one sample in a study of OX40 agonist ivuxolimab in advanced cancers. The table came from immunoSEQ multiplex PCR; TCRdb's copy has only in-frame clones and leaves some out. The sample carries tens of thousands of clones, 70% to 90% recorded once. Sequencing used CD4+ or CD8+ T cells sorted from blood, obtained in a trial of the OX40 agonist ivuxolimab. These receptors all come from an adult with an advanced solid tumor such as melanoma, head and neck, liver or kidney cancer. The CDR3 runs from the conserved cysteine through the conserved F or W. A D gene is named only where the DNA matches it firmly. The size entry is marked missing in some rows and otherwise reads once, few, many or a size class.

CDR3	DNA	size	V	D	J
CASSEYSNTRAEQYF	TGTGCCAGCAGTGAATATAGTAACACAAGGGCCGAGCAGTACTTC	NA	TRBV2	NA	TRBJ2-7
CASSLTGLGTGELFF	TGTGCCAGCAGTTTAACGGGACTAGGCACCGGGGAGCTGTTTTTT	NA	TRBV28	TRBD2	TRBJ2-2
CASSLDFATNEKLFF	TGTGCCAGCAGCTTGGATTTTGCAACTAATGAAAAACTGTTTTTT	NA	TRBV11-2	NA	TRBJ1-4
CASSLEPSVRVESGANVLTF	TGTGCCAGCAGTTTAGAGCCTAGTGTCAGGGTAGAATCTGGGGCCAACGTCCTGACTTTC	NA	TRBV28	NA	TRBJ2-6
CSVETGETETQYF	TGCAGCGTGGAAACAGGGGAGACAGAGACCCAGTACTTC	once	TRBV29-1	TRBD1	TRBJ2-5
CASSSNLNYGYTF	TGTGCCAGCAGTTCGAATCTTAACTATGGCTACACCTTC	NA	TRBV28	NA	TRBJ1-2
CASIFRGEQFF	TGTGCCAGCATCTTCCGGGGCGAACAGTTCTTC	NA	TRBV6-1	NA	TRBJ2-1
CASSASGF	TGTGCCAGCAGCGCGTCGGGTTTT	NA	TRBV21-1	NA	TRBJ1-4
CASSQDSTSGGSTDTQYF	TGCGCCAGCAGCCAAGATAGTACTAGCGGGGGTAGCACAGATACGCAGTATTTT	NA	TRBV4-3	TRBD2	TRBJ2-3
CSVDEGARVGYTF	TGCAGCGTTGACGAGGGGGCGAGGGTTGGCTACACCTTC	NA	TRBV29-1	TRBD1	TRBJ1-2
CASSEGRESYEQYF	TGTGCCAGCAGTGAGGGGCGCGAGTCCTACGAGCAGTACTTC	NA	TRBV6-4	NA	TRBJ2-7
CRTAGSYEQYF	TGCAGGACGGCCGGATCCTACGAGCAGTACTTC	NA	TRBV20-1	NA	TRBJ2-7
CASSLEGGPHNQPQHF	TGTGCCAGCAGCTTAGAGGGGGGTCCCCACAATCAGCCCCAGCATTTT	NA	TRBV7-6	NA	TRBJ1-5
CASGGEGTNYGYTF	TGTGCCAGCGGGGGGGAGGGGACTAACTATGGCTACACCTTC	few	TRBV27	NA	TRBJ1-2
CASSTEGYEQYF	TGTGCCAGTAGTACGGAAGGCTACGAGCAGTACTTC	NA	TRBV19	NA	TRBJ2-7
CAWENPGTETNYGYTF	TGTGCCTGGGAAAATCCCGGGACAGAGACAAACTATGGCTACACCTTC	NA	TRBV30	TRBD1	TRBJ1-2
CASTPGLSGVEQFF	TGTGCCAGCACCCCGGGCCTCTCAGGGGTTGAGCAGTTCTTC	NA	TRBV28	NA	TRBJ2-1